This TCR beta chain derives from a study of beta chain features in type 1 diabetes (dated by TCRdb to 2017 to 2018). Background for the entire study: Mean age, gender distribution, total cell number and subset yield did not differ between patients and healthy donors. Across all samples, almost 110 million sorted cells were examined, and cell number per subset correlated strongly with RNA yield. In the study, recently diagnosed type 1 diabetes patients and matched healthy donors were compared on the TCRB repertoires of their sorted circulating CD4+ T cell subsets. Whereas all 30 or so donors provided naive and central memory subsets, regulatory and stem cell-like memory subsets were isolated from just 8 patients and about eight healthy donors. The study at large found these results: Fewer insertions and more nucleotide deletions at VDJ recombination sites were observed in patients with type 1 diabetes, implying thymic rearrangement abnormalities. PCR may preferentially amplify shorter templates, but because patient and control samples were amplified and corrected together, any resulting skew would affect both groups equally. Type 1 diabetes patients showed a moderate but significant shortening of TCRB CDR3 length in all four CD4+ subsets. Because cDNA rather than genomic DNA was sequenced, highly expressing activated cells could have been over-represented, although no difference in activation and CD3 levels was found between groups. The naive, central memory and regulatory TCRB repertoires appeared to resemble one another more closely among patients than among healthy donors. Only small numbers of individuals were included in the HLA sub-analyses, which left unresolved whether HLA type had any influence on TCRB rearrangement.

All of the isolated RNA was reverse transcribed with the High Capacity cDNA Reverse Transcription Kit, so expressed TCRB transcripts were sequenced. Deep immunoSEQ sequencing was performed on naive, central memory and regulatory T cell samples, with an average of roughly 3.6 million total reads per sample. After sorted cells were lysed in RLT buffer, RNA was extracted with DNase-treated RNeasy Micro or Mini kits, with the choice depending on cell number. Each cell subset was processed on its own to prevent cross-contamination, while patient and healthy donor samples were processed together. The immunoSEQ multiplex PCR was used to amplify TCRB sequences from cDNA, yielding 87-bp fragments that span the CDR3 region. The amplicons were sequenced using the Illumina HiSeq platform. The authors' pipeline ran thus. Synthetic template baselines were used to correct PCR bias computationally, reads within Hamming distance 2 were collapsed, and singletons that could not be merged were discarded. Reads were aligned to IMGT to assign V, D and J genes, CDR3 length, and insertions or deletions at six rearrangement sites. Within each subset, clonotype counts were normalized to sorted cell number, after which true diversity and Gini coefficients were computed with the tcR R package. Repertoire sharing was quantified using the overlap coefficient calculated on TCRB nucleotide sequences. TCRdb stores this immuneACCESS table with in-frame sequences only. Part of the clones is absent; in the studies checked, under half of the shortfall reflects unresolved V genes, and no reason is known for the rest. V and J calls and clone size are given by that table; D and trimming were obtained from the DNA. The sample includes fewer than 55,000 clones, with 35% to 50% observed a single time. The top ten constitute over 1.1% of the sample.

Each donor gave one peripheral blood draw, averaging approximately 0.12 L, which was collected into heparinised tubes. A BD FACSAria II was used to sort naive, central memory, regulatory and stem cell-like memory CD4+ T cells with a panel that included CD45RO, CCR7, CD25, CD127, CD95 and CD27. A purity above 95% was achieved for all sorted populations. PBMCs were isolated right away by Lymphoprep density gradient centrifugation and were stained directly, without culture. So that batch effects would be minimized, each experiment stained and sorted samples in pairs, pairing one healthy donor with one patient. With regard to this clone: No antigen is known for it. No base-level quality is on record; no much larger clone is a single base apart.

Taken from cysteine to phenylalanine, the CDR3 has 14 residues. The DNA shown is the 42-base CDR3, in frame from base 1. The CDR1 and CDR2 encoded by the germline V gene are SGHTA and FQGNSA. V sheds 5 bases and J sheds 7 bases, leaving 17 bases between their ends. This sequence originates from a young man with type 1 diabetes. Here the chain combines TRBV7-2 and TRBJ1-2; no D segment can be confidently identified. Sequencing input: Tregs from blood. The sample's cell subset or site label, in plain terms: regulatory CD4+ T cells. In nucleotides, the sequence is TGTGCCAGCAGCCCAATGGGCCCGTTTGCTGGCTACACCTTC. This encodes CASSPMGPFAGYTF.